This T cell receptor beta chain was sequenced for a study of cytomegalovirus exposure and HLA in healthy donors. Germline values: CDR1 SEHNR, CDR2 FQNEAQ (reference sequence). V lost 5 bases and J lost 3, with 17 bases in between. CDR3 length equals 16 residues. The PCR employed 60 Vbeta primers together with 13 Jbeta primers. Profiling relied on immunoSEQ multiplex PCR, and the TCRdb table lists in-frame clones only, not all of them. The sample contains 200,000 to 250,000 clones, 70% to 80% of which appear only once. The receptor's source is a girl aged 2 to 10 in good health and CMV-seronegative. Sequenced: PBMCs. This sequence joins TRBV7-9 and TRBJ1-3; D is unresolved. CDR3 in DNA: TGTGCCAGCAGCACAATCCCCGGGCGGGATGGAAACACCATATATTTT. Protein product: CASSTIPGRDGNTIYF.